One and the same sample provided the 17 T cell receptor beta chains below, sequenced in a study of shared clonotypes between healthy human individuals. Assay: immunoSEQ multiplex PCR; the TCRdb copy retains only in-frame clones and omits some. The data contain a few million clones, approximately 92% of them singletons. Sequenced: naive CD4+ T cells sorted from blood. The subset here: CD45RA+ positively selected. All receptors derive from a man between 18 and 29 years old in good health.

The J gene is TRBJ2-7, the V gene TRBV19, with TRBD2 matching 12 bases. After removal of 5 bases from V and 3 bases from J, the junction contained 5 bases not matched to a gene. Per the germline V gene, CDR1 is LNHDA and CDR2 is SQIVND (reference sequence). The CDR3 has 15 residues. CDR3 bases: TGTGCCAGTAGTTCCGGACTAGCGGGGAGCTACGAGCAGTACTTC. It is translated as CASSSGLAGSYEQYF.

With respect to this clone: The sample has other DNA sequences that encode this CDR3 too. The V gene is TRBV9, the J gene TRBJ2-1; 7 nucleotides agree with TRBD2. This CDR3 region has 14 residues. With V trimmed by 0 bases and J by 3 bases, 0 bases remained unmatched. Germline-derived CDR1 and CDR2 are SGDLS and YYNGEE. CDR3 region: CASSVASGYNEQFF. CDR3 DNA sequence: TGTGCCAGCAGCGTAGCTAGCGGCTACAATGAGCAGTTCTTC.

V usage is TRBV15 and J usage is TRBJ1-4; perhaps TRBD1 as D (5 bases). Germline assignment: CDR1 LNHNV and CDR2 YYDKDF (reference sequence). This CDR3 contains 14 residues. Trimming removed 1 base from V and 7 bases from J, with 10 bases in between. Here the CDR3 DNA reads TGTGCCACCAGCAGAGGCCAGAGGGGTGAAAAACTGTTTTTT. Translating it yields CATSRGQRGEKLFF.

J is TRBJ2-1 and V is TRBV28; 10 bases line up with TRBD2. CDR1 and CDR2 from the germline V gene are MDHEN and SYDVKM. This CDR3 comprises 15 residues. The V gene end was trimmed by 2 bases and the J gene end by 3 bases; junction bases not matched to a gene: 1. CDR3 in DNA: TGTGCCAGCAGTTTAAGGACTAGCGGCTACAATGAGCAGTTCTTC. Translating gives CASSLRTSGYNEQFF.

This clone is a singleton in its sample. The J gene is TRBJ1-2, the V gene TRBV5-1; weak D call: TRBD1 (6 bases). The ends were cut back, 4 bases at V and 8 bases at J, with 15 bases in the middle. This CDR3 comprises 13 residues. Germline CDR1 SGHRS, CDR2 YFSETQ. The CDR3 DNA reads TGCGCCAGCAGCACAAACACAGGGATAGGCTACACCTTC. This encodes CASSTNTGIGYTF.

DNA of the CDR3: TGCGCCAGCAGCGCGGGCCCTACAGGGGGCATCGATTCACCCCTCCACTTT. This sequence encodes CASSAGPTGGIDSPLHF. The rearrangement joins TRBV5-1 to TRBJ1-6, with 9 bases identical to TRBD1. This CDR3 contains 17 residues. CDR1 and CDR2 (germline): SGHRS, YFSETQ. V shed 4 bases and J 8 bases; nucleotides not matched to a gene: 13.

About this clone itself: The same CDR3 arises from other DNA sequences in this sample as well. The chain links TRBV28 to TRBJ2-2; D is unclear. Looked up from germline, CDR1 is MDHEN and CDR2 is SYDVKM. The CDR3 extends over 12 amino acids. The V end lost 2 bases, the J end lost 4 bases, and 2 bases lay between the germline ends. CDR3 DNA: TGTGCCAGCAGTTTAATCACCGGGGAGCTGTTTTTT. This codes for CASSLITGELFF. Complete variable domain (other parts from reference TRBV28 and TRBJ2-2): DVKVTQSSRYLVKRTGEKVFLECVQDMDHENMFWYRQDPGLGLRLIYFSYDVKMKEKGDIPEGYSVSREKKERFSLILESASTNQTSMYLCASSLITGELFFGEGSRLTVL.

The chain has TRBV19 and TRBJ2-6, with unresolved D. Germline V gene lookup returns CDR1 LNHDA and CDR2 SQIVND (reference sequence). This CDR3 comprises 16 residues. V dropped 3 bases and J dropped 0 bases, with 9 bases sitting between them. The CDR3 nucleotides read TGTGCCAGTAGTATGGTCCTATACTCTGGGGCCAACGTCCTGACTTTC. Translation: CASSMVLYSGANVLTF.

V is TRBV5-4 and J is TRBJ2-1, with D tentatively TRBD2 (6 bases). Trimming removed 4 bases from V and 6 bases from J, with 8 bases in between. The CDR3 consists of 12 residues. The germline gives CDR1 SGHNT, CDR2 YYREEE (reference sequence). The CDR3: CASSPSVNEQFF. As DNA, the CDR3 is TGTGCCAGCAGCCCTAGCGTCAATGAGCAGTTCTTC.

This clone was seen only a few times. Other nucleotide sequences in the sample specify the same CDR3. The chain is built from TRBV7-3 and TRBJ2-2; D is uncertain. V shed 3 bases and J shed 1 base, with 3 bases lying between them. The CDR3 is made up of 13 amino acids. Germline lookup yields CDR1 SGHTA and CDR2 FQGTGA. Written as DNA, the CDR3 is TGTGCCAGCAGCTTCGGGAACACCGGGGAGCTGTTTTTT. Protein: CASSFGNTGELFF.

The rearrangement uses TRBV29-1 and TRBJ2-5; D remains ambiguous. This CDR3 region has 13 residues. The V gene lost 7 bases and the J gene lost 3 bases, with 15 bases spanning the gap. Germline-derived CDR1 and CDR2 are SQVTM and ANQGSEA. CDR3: CSASPLGKETQYF. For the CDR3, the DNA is TGCAGCGCGTCTCCGCTAGGAAAAGAGACCCAGTACTTC.

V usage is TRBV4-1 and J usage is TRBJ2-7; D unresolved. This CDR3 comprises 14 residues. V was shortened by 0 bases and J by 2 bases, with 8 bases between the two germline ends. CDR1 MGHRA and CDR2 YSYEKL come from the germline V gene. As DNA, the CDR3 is TGCGCCAGCAGCCAAGAAGTAGGCCCCTACGAGCAGTACTTC. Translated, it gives CASSQEVGPYEQYF.

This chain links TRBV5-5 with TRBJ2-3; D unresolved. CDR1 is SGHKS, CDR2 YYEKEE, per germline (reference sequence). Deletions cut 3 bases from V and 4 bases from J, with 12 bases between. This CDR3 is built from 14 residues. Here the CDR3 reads CASSWSQGSDTQYF. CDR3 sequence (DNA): TGTGCCAGCAGCTGGTCCCAAGGGTCAGATACGCAGTATTTT.

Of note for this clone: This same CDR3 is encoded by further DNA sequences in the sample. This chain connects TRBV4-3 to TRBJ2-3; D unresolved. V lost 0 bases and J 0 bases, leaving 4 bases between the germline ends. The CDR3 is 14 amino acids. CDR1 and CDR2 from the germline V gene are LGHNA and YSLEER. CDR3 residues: CASSQDLSTDTQYF. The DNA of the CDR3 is TGCGCCAGCAGCCAAGATTTGAGCACAGATACGCAGTATTTT.

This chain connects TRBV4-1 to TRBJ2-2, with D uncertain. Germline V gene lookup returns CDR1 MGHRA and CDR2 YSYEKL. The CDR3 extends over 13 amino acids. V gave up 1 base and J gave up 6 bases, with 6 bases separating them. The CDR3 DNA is TGCGCCAGCAGCCAAGTAGTCTCCGGGGAGCTGTTTTTT. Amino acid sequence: CASSQVVSGELFF.

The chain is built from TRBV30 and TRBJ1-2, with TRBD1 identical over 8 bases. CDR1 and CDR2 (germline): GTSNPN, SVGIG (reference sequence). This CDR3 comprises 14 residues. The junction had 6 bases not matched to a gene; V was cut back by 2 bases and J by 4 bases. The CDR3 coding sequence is TGTGCCTGGAGTCTGGGGGACAGGCGCTATGGCTACACCTTC. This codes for CAWSLGDRRYGYTF.

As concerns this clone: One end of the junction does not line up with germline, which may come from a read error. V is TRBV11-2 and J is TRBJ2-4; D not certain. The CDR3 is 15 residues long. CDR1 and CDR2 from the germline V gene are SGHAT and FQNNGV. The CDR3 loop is CASSLDSLPKNIQYF. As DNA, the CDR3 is TGTGCCAGCAGCCTAGACTCTTTGCCCAAAAACATTCAGTACTTC.